This TCR beta chain was sequenced during a study of neurological immune-mediated disorders. The study, taken as a whole, reports: Because no CDR3 amino acid sequences were shared across subjects by expanded clones, private repertoires were suggested in all groups.

From germline, CDR1 is DFQATT and CDR2 SNEGSKA (reference sequence). The CDR3 consists of 14 residues. The V end lost 4 bases, the J end lost 10 bases, and 20 bases lay between the germline ends. This clonotype was found a few times. The antigen remains undetermined. Time point here: longitudinal time-point 2. In Maryland, USA, blood bank volunteers were the healthy controls. The unsorted libraries were prepared from 2 million PBMCs (stored at -80 C). The authors made cDNA by 5'RACE with 10-nucleotide random UMIs. One entry per CDR3 protein results from TCRdb running MiXCR on the 5' RACE reads. This sample yields 60,000 to 75,000 distinct CDR3 sequences, of which more than 7.5% are seen a single time; about an eighth belongs to the top ten.

Sample: PBMCs. The chain recombines TRBV20-1 with TRBJ2-1; TRBD2 might be the D (6 bases). The sequence derives from a man aged 25-45 years in good health. Written as DNA, the CDR3 is TGCAGTGCTAAGGACTTGTTGGCGGGAACAGAGCAGTTCTTC. Its protein is CSAKDLLAGTEQFF.